This T cell receptor beta chain was retrieved from a study of control samples from healthy donors and cancer patients. TCRdb's copy holds only in-frame clones and misses some; the assay was immunoSEQ multiplex PCR. The sample lists more than 95,000 clones, around nine tenths occurring once. CDR3 length: 14 residues. The germline V gene has CDR1 ENHRY and CDR2 SYGVKD. Trimming at V came to 9 bases and at J to 5 bases, leaving 9 bases not matched to a gene. Sequencing was carried out using PBMCs. This sequence joins TRBV10-3 and TRBJ1-5, with TRBD1 matching 8 bases. The sequence was obtained from a man aged 60 to 69 with lung cancer. The CDR3 is CAISDRVGDQPQHF. For the CDR3, the DNA is TGTGCCATTTCGGACAGGGTGGGTGATCAGCCCCAGCATTTT.